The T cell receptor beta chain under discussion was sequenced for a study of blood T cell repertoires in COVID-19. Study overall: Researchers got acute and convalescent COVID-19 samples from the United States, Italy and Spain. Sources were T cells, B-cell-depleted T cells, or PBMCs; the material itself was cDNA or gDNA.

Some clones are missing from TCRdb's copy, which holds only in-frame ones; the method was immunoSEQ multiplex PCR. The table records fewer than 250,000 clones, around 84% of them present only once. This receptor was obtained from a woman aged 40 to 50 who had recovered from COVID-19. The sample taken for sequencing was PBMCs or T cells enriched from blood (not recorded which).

This CDR3 reads CASSIIQGVATEAFF. The CDR3 region has the DNA TGTGCCAGTAGTATTATACAGGGGGTGGCCACTGAAGCTTTCTTT. This chain links TRBV19 with TRBJ1-1, with TRBD1 identical over 8 bases. There are 15 residues in the CDR3. Trimming took 3 bases from V and 4 from J; bases not matched to a gene: 7. Germline V gene lookup returns CDR1 LNHDA and CDR2 SQIVND (reference sequence). The entire variable domain, with the rest obtained from reference TRBV19 and TRBJ1-1, is as follows: DGGITQSPKYLFRKEGQNVTLSCEQNLNHDAMYWYRQDPGQGLRLIYYSQIVNDFQKGDIAEGYSVSREKKESFPLTVTSAQKNPTAFYLCASSIIQGVATEAFFGQGTRLTVV.